The sequence of this TCR beta chain was determined in a study of cytomegalovirus exposure and HLA in healthy donors. Regarding the study as a whole: In vitro experiments confirmed that a few CMV-associated chains were specific for CMV antigens.

Trimming removed 6 bases from V and 4 bases from J; junction bases left unmatched: 7. The germline gives CDR1 MNHEY, CDR2 SVGAGI. The CDR3 length is 15 residues. Remarks on this clone: Its antigen is unidentified.

This PCR relied on a set of 60 Vbeta primers and 13 Jbeta primers. Assay: immunoSEQ multiplex PCR; the TCRdb copy retains only in-frame clones and omits some. The sample gives 150,000 to 200,000 clones, around 75% of which show up once; roughly 1.5% is in the top ten. The sequence was collected from a woman aged 45-60 years in good health and CMV-seronegative. The rearrangement uses TRBV6-5 and TRBJ2-2; 8 bases map to TRBD2. The material sequenced was PBMCs. For the CDR3, the DNA is TGTGCCAGCAGCAGGCGAGCGGGAGTCACCGGGGAGCTGTTTTTT. Translated: CASSRRAGVTGELFF.